This T cell receptor beta chain was profiled in a study of T cells in Graves' hyperthyroidism and ophthalmopathy (dated by TCRdb to about 2019). Notes on the research overall: Peripheral blood samples were taken at the time of initial diagnosis, prior to any treatment. Prospective prediction of ophthalmopathy was tested in an independent validation cohort of approximately 19 hyperthyroidism patients and 17 patients who later progressed to ophthalmopathy. In about six Graves' hyperthyroidism patients, the study also compared T-cell repertoires from thyroid tissue with T-cell repertoires from blood. The roughly 90 discovery patients were divided at random into training and test sets in a 7:3 ratio. A discovery cohort of about 95 patients, approximately 45 with Graves' ophthalmopathy and 55 to 60 with stable Graves' hyperthyroidism, was used to find distinguishing TCR V-J signatures. According to the paper, TCR Vbeta CDR3 sequencing was carried out on more than 120 peripheral blood samples, which came from 40 to 45 ophthalmopathy, around 74 hyperthyroidism and 17 progressor patients. Following sampling, methimazole starting at 30 mg daily was given to hyperthyroidism patients, and high-dose intravenous methylprednisolone was given to ophthalmopathy patients.

This clonotype appeared a single time. Its cognate antigen has yet to be identified. A single base separates this from a much larger clone, so it may be a read error. Spanning cysteine to phenylalanine, the CDR3 consists of 13 amino acids. Left in the record is the CDR3 DNA by itself, 39 bases read in frame from the first base. Via the germline V gene, CDR1 is SGHTA and CDR2 FQGNSA. A patient counted as having stable Graves' hyperthyroidism if no progression to ophthalmopathy occurred over 18 months of follow-up. Hyperthyroidism patients were newly diagnosed, had a disease duration of under 2 months, and were aged 18 to 65 years. Patients with uncontrolled infections, other autoimmune diseases, pregnancy or lactation were excluded. Clinical symptoms, serum thyroxine and TRAb, thyroid ultrasound, and orbital computed tomography formed the basis for the diagnoses. Ficoll-Paque density gradient centrifugation was used to isolate PBMCs from under 11 ml of fresh peripheral blood. Trizol reagent was used to extract total RNA, and RNA quality was then checked on an Agilent 2100 Bioanalyzer.

Results the study describes overall, beyond this receptor: Most expanded thyroid clonotypes (frequency above 0.001) were also found in blood, which suggests that blood repertoires may mirror thyroid immune responses. During validation, the model predicted progression to ophthalmopathy a median of approximately 7 months ahead of onset, with 60% to 71% sensitivity and almost 75% specificity. No statistical method was used to set the sample size in advance, and investigators knew the group allocation. A model built on a 13 V-J signature distinguished ophthalmopathy from stable hyperthyroidism, reaching 85% to 90% sensitivity and approximately 81% specificity in cross-validation and 80%/75% in testing.

TCR beta CDR3 regions were amplified from RNA transcripts. A first-round RT-PCR of the TCR CDR3 used the HTBI primer set with the Qiagen OneStep RT-PCR kit. Libraries were constructed in a second round of multiplex PCR, after which size selection and purification were carried out. Libraries were sequenced paired-end with 100 bp reads on an Illumina HiSeq2000. For the original study's pipeline: Raw data were processed with SOAPnuke, discarding reads with adapters, uncalled bases, mean Phred below 15, or no exact constant-primer or identifier match. COPE v1.2.5 was used to merge the high-quality paired reads, and each unique nucleotide sequence was defined as a clonotype. Clonotypes were aligned to IMGT TRBV, TRBD and TRBJ reference segments using MiTCR v1.1. Only V-J combinations with frequency above 0.0001, covering 98% to 99.2% of repertoires, were analysed. The TCS score was defined as F50 (clonal expansion) divided by E x V (chaos), with BLOSUM62-based TCRdist calculated between CDR3 peptides within each V-J. Welch's t-statistics and random forest reduced roughly 530 V-J features to 13, which were used in a naive Bayes classifier (R e1071). The public reads were reanalyzed by TCRdb: fastp trimming at Q25, MiXCR alignment, in-frame beta chains only. A single entry per CDR3 protein holds the most common genes and DNA from its merged rows. TCRdb assigned the V and J calls; the authors' analysis was not used. This sample has approximately 590,000 distinct CDR3 sequences in its table, and 15% to 18% of those were observed once. The top ten constitute 6.5% to 8% of the sample.

Sequenced sample: blood. The chain employs TRBV7-2 and TRBJ1-1; a stretch of 11 junction bases matches TRBD1. The receptor's source is a young woman with Graves' hyperthyroidism. CDR3 protein: CASSLEDRGQALF. Read as DNA, the sequence is TGTGCCAGCAGCTTAGAGGACAGGGGGCAAGCTCTCTTT.